Below, 18 T cell receptor beta chains from the same sample are listed, as sequenced in a study of cytomegalovirus exposure and HLA in healthy donors. Sequenced by immunoSEQ multiplex PCR; TCRdb stores in-frame clones only, minus some. The table has about 240,000 clones, about 87% seen once. The source material was PBMCs. These receptors were taken from a young man in good health and CMV-seronegative.

V gene TRBV5-4 combines with J gene TRBJ1-6; D is perhaps TRBD1 (5 bases). The germline CDR1 and CDR2 sequences are SGHNT and YYREEE (reference sequence). The CDR3 totals 14 residues. The V and J ends lost 2 bases and 9 bases respectively, with 12 bases between them. CDR3 coding DNA: TGTGCCAGCAGCTTATCAGGGAGGGGTTCACCCCTCCACTTT. Residues: CASSLSGRGSPLHF.

The chain links TRBV6-5 to TRBJ1-6; a weak D match, TRBD1 (5 bases). Trimming cost V 2 bases and J 7 bases, with 9 bases left between them. Germline V gene data show CDR1 as MNHEY and CDR2 as SVGAGI. The CDR3 runs 14 residues. This CDR3 reads CASSYVTDNSPLHF. CDR3 in DNA: TGTGCCAGCAGTTACGTGACAGACAATTCACCCCTCCACTTT.

In this sample, this clone turned up once. This chain links TRBV19 with TRBJ1-2; no clear D gene. The CDR3 is 14 amino acids. The V end lost 4 bases, the J end lost 8 bases, and 17 bases lay between the germline ends. Germline-derived CDR1 and CDR2 are LNHDA and SQIVND (reference sequence). DNA for the CDR3: TGTGCCAGTAGTAGACGGACGGATCGGGGAGGCTACACCTTC. Translated, it gives CASSRRTDRGGYTF.

This clone was recorded only once. This chain joins TRBV28 and TRBJ2-7; tentative D call: TRBD2 (5 bases). The CDR3 extends over 15 amino acids. V was cut by 3 bases and J by 4 bases, with 16 bases left in between. The V gene's germline CDR1 is MDHEN and CDR2 SYDVKM. The CDR3 is CASSLAVGVRYEQYF. CDR3 coding DNA: TGTGCCAGCAGTTTGGCGGTCGGGGTCCGGTACGAGCAGTACTTC. Variable domain in full (rest from reference TRBV28 and TRBJ2-7): DVKVTQSSRYLVKRTGEKVFLECVQDMDHENMFWYRQDPGLGLRLIYFSYDVKMKEKGDIPEGYSVSREKKERFSLILESASTNQTSMYLCASSLAVGVRYEQYFGPGTRLTVT.

The genes are TRBV30 and TRBJ2-3, with 8 bases lining up with TRBD2. The CDR3 totals 13 residues. With V trimmed by 5 bases and J by 6 bases, 7 bases remained unmatched. Germline CDR1 is GTSNPN and CDR2 is SVGIG (reference sequence). The CDR3 here is CAWSRGGWDTQYF. For the CDR3, the DNA is TGTGCCTGGTCCCGGGGGGGGTGGGATACGCAGTATTTT.

This clone was counted only a few times. The V and J genes are TRBV5-1 and TRBJ2-2; a possible D gene is TRBD2 (5 bases). The V end was cut by 2 bases, the J end by 7 bases, with 12 bases between. This CDR3 is built from 14 residues. Germline V CDR1 and CDR2: SGHRS, YFSETQ. The CDR3 reads CASSLSGSSGELFF. CDR3 sequence (DNA): TGCGCCAGCAGCTTATCGGGGTCCAGCGGGGAGCTGTTTTTT. Variable domain in full (rest from reference TRBV5-1 and TRBJ2-2): KAGVTQTPRYLIKTRGQQVTLSCSPISGHRSVSWYQQTPGQGLQFLFEYFSETQRNKGNFPGRFSGRQFSNSRSEMNVSTLELGDSALYLCASSLSGSSGELFFGEGSRLTVL.

The J gene is TRBJ2-6, the V gene TRBV30; no definite D call. V lost 3 bases to trimming and J lost 0 bases, with 6 bases between them. Germline CDR1 reads GTSNPN; CDR2 reads SVGIG (reference sequence). CDR3 length: 14 residues. This chain's CDR3 is CAWRHNSGANVLTF. As DNA, the CDR3 is TGTGCCTGGAGGCACAACTCTGGGGCCAACGTCCTGACTTTC.

As DNA, the CDR3 is TGTGCCACCTCCGAGGCGGGAGGGGGGCCCTACGAGCAGTACTTC. Protein product: CATSEAGGGPYEQYF. The J gene is TRBJ2-7, the V gene TRBV15; 9 bases agree with TRBD2. The CDR3 covers 15 residues. CDR1 and CDR2 from the germline V gene are LNHNV and YYDKDF (reference sequence). Trimming cost V 8 bases and J 2 bases; bases outside gene matches: 10.

J is TRBJ2-1 and V is TRBV7-9, with TRBD1 matching 7 bases. CDR1 and CDR2 from the germline V gene are SEHNR and FQNEAQ (reference sequence). The CDR3 extends over 17 amino acids. V trimming: 6 bases; J trimming: 6 bases; junction bases outside the gene matches: 17. In DNA, the CDR3 is TGTGCCAGCAGACCTAACAGGGGTACGGCCCAGGGCAATGAGCAGTTCTTC. It yields the protein CASRPNRGTAQGNEQFF.

The V call is TRBV7-9, the J call TRBJ2-1, with D possibly TRBD2 on 5 matching bases. Germline V gives CDR1 SEHNR, CDR2 FQNEAQ (reference sequence). V lost 2 bases and J 6 bases, leaving 17 bases between the germline ends. This CDR3 contains 16 residues. CDR3 coding DNA: TGTGCCAGCAGCTTACGACCGGGAACCTCCCTCAATGAGCAGTTCTTC. It codes for CASSLRPGTSLNEQFF.

The chain couples TRBV5-4 to TRBJ2-5; TRBD2 matches 12 bases. The length of the CDR3 is 16 residues. The V gene's germline CDR1 is SGHNT and CDR2 YYREEE (reference sequence). V trimming: 3 bases; J trimming: 1 base; junction bases outside the gene matches: 4. The CDR3 nucleotides read TGTGCCAGCAGCTCAGCTAGCGGGAGGGGCCAAGAGACCCAGTACTTC. Its protein is CASSSASGRGQETQYF. Complete variable domain (other parts from reference TRBV5-4 and TRBJ2-5): ETGVTQSPTHLIKTRGQQVTLRCSSQSGHNTVSWYQQALGQGPQFIFQYYREEENGRGNFPPRFSGLQFPNYSSELNVNALELDDSALYLCASSSASGRGQETQYFGPGTRLLVL.

This clone has just one count. The chain links TRBV2 to TRBJ2-7; D is possibly TRBD2 (5 bases). The length of the CDR3 is 14 residues. V was shortened by 6 bases and J by 2 bases, with 14 bases between the two germline ends. Germline CDR1 reads SNHLY; CDR2 reads FYNNEI. The CDR3: CASRVAGGTYEQYF. The CDR3 nucleotides read TGTGCCAGCAGAGTAGCAGGAGGAACCTACGAGCAGTACTTC.

CDR3 region: CASSQAGGENQPQHF. The CDR3, as DNA: TGCGCCAGCAGCCAAGCTGGGGGCGAGAATCAGCCCCAGCATTTT. The chain couples TRBV4-1 to TRBJ1-5; D might be TRBD1 (6 bases). V dropped 1 base and J dropped 4 bases, with 11 bases sitting between them. The CDR3 has 15 amino acids. Looked up from germline, CDR1 is MGHRA and CDR2 is YSYEKL.

This rearrangement joins TRBV11-2 to TRBJ2-6; TRBD2 is a possible D gene (5 bases). Trimming pared 1 base from V and 0 bases from J, leaving 16 bases between. Germline CDR1 SGHAT, CDR2 FQNNGV. This CDR3 spans 19 amino acids. The CDR3 is CASSLVYGRAGSGANVLTF. The CDR3 nucleotides read TGTGCCAGCAGCTTAGTGTACGGACGGGCGGGCTCTGGGGCCAACGTCCTGACTTTC.

This chain connects TRBV2 to TRBJ2-3, with D possibly being TRBD2 (6 bases). CDR3 length: 13 amino acids. Per germline, CDR1 SNHLY and CDR2 FYNNEI. V was shortened by 9 bases and J by 3 bases, with 13 bases between the two germline ends. Here the CDR3 reads CARGLLRTDTQYF. In nucleotides, the CDR3 is TGTGCCAGGGGACTCCTAAGGACAGATACGCAGTATTTT.

The chain uses TRBV28 and TRBJ1-5, with 8 nucleotides matching TRBD1. The CDR3 loop spans 15 amino acids. In germline, CDR1 is MDHEN, CDR2 SYDVKM. V shed 5 bases and J 7 bases; nucleotides not matched to a gene: 10. The CDR3 protein is CASSPRTGFVQPQHF. The DNA of the CDR3 is TGTGCCAGCAGTCCGCGGACAGGGTTTGTGCAGCCCCAGCATTTT. Supplemented by reference TRBV28 and TRBJ1-5, the full variable domain reads DVKVTQSSRYLVKRTGEKVFLECVQDMDHENMFWYRQDPGLGLRLIYFSYDVKMKEKGDIPEGYSVSREKKERFSLILESASTNQTSMYLCASSPRTGFVQPQHFGDGTRLSIL.

The rearrangement links TRBV12-5 to TRBJ1-2; 7 positions agree with TRBD1. Germline lookup yields CDR1 LGHNT and CDR2 FRNRAP. V trimming: 3 bases; J trimming: 1 base; junction bases outside the gene matches: 8. CDR3 length equals 16 residues. CDR3 DNA: TGTGCTAGTGGTTTTCCCTACAGGGGAGGTAACTATGGCTACACCTTC. It yields the protein CASGFPYRGGNYGYTF.

This sequence joins TRBV29-1 and TRBJ1-4, with TRBD1 identical over 7 bases. The CDR3 contains 12 residues. V shed 7 bases, J shed 3 bases, and the junction held 2 bases outside the gene matches. The germline CDR1 and CDR2 sequences are SQVTM and ANQGSEA. The CDR3 DNA reads as TGCAGCGCGACAGGGCCTAATGAAAAACTGTTTTTT. Amino acids: CSATGPNEKLFF. Variable domain in full (rest from reference TRBV29-1 and TRBJ1-4): SAVISQKPSRDICQRGTSLTIQCQVDSQVTMMFWYRQQPGQSLTLIATANQGSEATYESGFVIDKFPISRPNLTFSTLTVSNMSPEDSSIYLCSATGPNEKLFFGSGTQLSVL.